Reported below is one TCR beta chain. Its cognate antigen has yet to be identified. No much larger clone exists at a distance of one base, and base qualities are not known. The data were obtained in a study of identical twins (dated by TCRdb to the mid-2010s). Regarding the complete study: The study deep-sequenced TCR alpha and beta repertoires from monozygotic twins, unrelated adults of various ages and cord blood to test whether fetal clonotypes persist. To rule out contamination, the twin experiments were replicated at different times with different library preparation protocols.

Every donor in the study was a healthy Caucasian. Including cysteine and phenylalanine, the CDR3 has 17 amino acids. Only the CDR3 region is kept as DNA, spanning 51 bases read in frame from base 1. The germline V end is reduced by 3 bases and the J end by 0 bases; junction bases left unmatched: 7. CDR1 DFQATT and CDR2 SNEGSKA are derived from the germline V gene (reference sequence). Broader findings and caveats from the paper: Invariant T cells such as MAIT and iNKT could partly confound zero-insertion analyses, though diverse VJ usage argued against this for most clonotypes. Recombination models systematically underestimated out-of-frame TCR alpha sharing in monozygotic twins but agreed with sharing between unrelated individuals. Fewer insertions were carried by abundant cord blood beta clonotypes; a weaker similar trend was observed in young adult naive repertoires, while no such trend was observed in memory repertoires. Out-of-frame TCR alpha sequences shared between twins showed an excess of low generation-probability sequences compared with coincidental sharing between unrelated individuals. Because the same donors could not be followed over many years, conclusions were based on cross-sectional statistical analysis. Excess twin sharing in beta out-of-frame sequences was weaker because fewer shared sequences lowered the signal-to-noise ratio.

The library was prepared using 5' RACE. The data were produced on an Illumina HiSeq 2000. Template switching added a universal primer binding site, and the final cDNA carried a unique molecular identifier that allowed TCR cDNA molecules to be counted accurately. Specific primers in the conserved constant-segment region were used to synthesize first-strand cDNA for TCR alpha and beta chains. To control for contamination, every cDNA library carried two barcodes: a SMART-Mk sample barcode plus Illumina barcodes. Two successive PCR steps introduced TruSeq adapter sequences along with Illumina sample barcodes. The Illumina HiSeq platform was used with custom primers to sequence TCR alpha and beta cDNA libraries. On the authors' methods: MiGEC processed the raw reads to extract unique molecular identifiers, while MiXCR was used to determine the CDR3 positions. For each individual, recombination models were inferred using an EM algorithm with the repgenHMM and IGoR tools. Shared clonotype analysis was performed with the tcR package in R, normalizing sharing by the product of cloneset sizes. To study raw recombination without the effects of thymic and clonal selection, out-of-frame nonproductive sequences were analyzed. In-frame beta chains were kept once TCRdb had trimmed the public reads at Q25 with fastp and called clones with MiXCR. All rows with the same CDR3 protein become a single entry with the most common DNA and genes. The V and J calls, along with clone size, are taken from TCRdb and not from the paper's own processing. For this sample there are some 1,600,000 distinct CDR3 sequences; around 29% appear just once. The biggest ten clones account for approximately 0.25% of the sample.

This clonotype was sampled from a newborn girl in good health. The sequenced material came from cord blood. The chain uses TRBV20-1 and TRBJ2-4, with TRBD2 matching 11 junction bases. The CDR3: CSARDLAGGVAKNIQYF. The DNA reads TGCAGTGCTAGGGACCTAGCGGGAGGAGTAGCCAAAAACATTCAGTACTTC.